This T cell receptor (beta chain) was obtained from a study of chemoradiotherapy in HPV16-positive cancers. Study conclusions and caveats: Better recurrence-free survival went with HPV-responsive T-cell expansion in HPV16-positive patients. The functional HPV-specific definition rests on just two HPV16-positive patients. Candidate HPV-specific clones and E7-related TCR motifs grew in tumor during treatment.

Repeated repertoire sampling spanned the course of chemoradiotherapy. In germline, CDR1 is SGHTS, CDR2 YDEGEE. V was shortened by 4 bases and J by 0 bases, with 10 bases between the two germline ends. The CDR3 sequence is 14 residues long. This clone was seen a single time. Antigen specificity is unknown. The assay was immunoSEQ multiplex PCR, and TCRdb's table has in-frame clones only and misses some. The sample includes approximately 15,000 clones, approximately 89% of them seen just once. The clonotype originates from a human donor with HPV-associated anogenital cancer. The rearrangement links TRBV5-8 to TRBJ1-1; no firm D call. Sequenced here: tumor tissue, sampled from a patient who underwent chemoradiotherapy. The CDR3 loop is CASSGYFLNTEAFF. CDR3 nucleotides: TGTGCCAGCAGCGGGTACTTCCTGAACACTGAAGCTTTCTTT.